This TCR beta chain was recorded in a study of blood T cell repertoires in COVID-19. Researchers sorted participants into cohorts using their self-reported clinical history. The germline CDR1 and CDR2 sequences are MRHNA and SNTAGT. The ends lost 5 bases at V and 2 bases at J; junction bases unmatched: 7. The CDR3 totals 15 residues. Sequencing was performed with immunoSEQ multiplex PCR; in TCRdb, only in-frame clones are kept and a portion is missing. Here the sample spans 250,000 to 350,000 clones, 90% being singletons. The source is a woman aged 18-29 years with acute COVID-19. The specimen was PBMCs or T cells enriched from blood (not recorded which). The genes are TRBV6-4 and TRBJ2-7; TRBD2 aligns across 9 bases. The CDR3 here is CASSKEASGAYEQYF. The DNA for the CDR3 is TGTGCCAGCAGTAAGGAGGCTAGCGGGGCCTACGAGCAGTACTTC.